The sequence of this TCR beta chain was determined in a study of OX40 agonist ivuxolimab in advanced cancers. Across the whole study: Patients received intravenous ivuxolimab every 2 weeks at 0.01 to 10 mg/kg. Those enrolled were approximately 87% male, with a mean age of around 60 years and ages from about 20 to 90. Study results and limitations: Both CD4+ and CD8+ T cell populations in blood had undergone clonal expansion by week 6 at 0.1 to 3.0 mg/kg. The average count of expanded clones was higher among CD8+ T cells than among CD4+.

TCRdb's table, derived via immunoSEQ multiplex PCR, lists solely in-frame clones and lacks some. The data hold some 10,000 clones, with 86% observed a single time. The V and J ends lost 4 bases and 4 bases respectively, with 17 bases between them. The CDR3 is 16 residues long. Germline-derived CDR1 and CDR2 are MNHNS and SASEGT. Regarding this clone: Its target is unknown.

The source was CD4+ or CD8+ T cells sorted from blood, collected in a trial of the OX40 agonist ivuxolimab. This receptor was taken from an adult with an advanced solid tumor such as melanoma, head and neck, liver or kidney cancer. The genes are TRBV6-1 and TRBJ1-5; no definite D call. CDR3 nucleotides: TGTGCCAGCAGTGGGTGGCAGGCCGAGGGAAATCAGCCCCAGCATTTT. It codes for CASSGWQAEGNQPQHF.